This T cell receptor (beta chain) was sequenced for a study of blood T cell repertoires in COVID-19. Across the study: Collection of acute and convalescent COVID-19 samples took place in the United States, Italy and Spain. Sources were T cells, B-cell-depleted T cells, or PBMCs; the material itself was cDNA or gDNA.

Germline V gene lookup returns CDR1 MNHNS and CDR2 SASEGT. This CDR3 is 15 amino acids long. Losses at the gene ends were 3 bases for V and 1 base for J; bases not matched to a gene: 4. Source study methods: Amplifying reference gene primers gave estimates of nucleated cell counts. This table comes from immunoSEQ multiplex PCR, and its TCRdb copy is limited to in-frame clones, with some not included. The V and J calls and the clone size are those of that table, but D and trimming were determined from the DNA. This sample has approximately 300,000 clones, with 85% to 90% found just once. Participant ages covered about 18 to 89 years across 20 to 25 US areas.

Sequencing used PBMCs or T cells enriched from blood (not recorded which). The V gene is TRBV6-1, the J gene TRBJ2-7, with TRBD2 matching over 9 bases. This receptor was identified in a man aged 30 to 45 who had recovered from COVID-19. The CDR3 DNA sequence: TGTGCCAGCAGTGATAGCGGGAGCCCTTCCTACGAGCAGTACTTC. This encodes CASSDSGSPSYEQYF.